The clone carrying this T cell receptor (beta chain) was recorded a few times. Its antigen is unknown. Using immunoSEQ multiplex PCR, the repertoire was profiled, and TCRdb retains in-frame clones only, with some absent. The sample contains about 78,000 clones, nearly 90% of which appear only once. This entry is derived from a study of graft-versus-host responses after intestinal transplantation. V lost 2 bases to trimming and J lost 5 bases, with 12 bases between them. Germline assignment: CDR1 MGHRA and CDR2 YSYEKL. The CDR3 has 15 amino acids. The chain links TRBV4-1 to TRBJ2-2; D might be TRBD2 (5 bases). Sample: unstimulated CD8+ T cells sorted from spleen or lymph node cells, taken before transplant. This sequence originates from a human donor who was the organ donor for an intestinal transplant. The CDR3 region has the DNA TGCGCCAGCAGCCAATTGGGCGGCGGGACCGGGGAGCTGTTTTTT. This gives the protein CASSQLGGGTGELFF.